This T cell receptor beta chain was sequenced for a study of cytomegalovirus exposure and HLA in healthy donors. The V gene end was trimmed by 4 bases and the J gene end by 7 bases; junction bases not matched to a gene: 18. Germline values: CDR1 SGDLS, CDR2 YYNGEE. This CDR3 comprises 17 residues. PCR involved 60 Vbeta and 13 Jbeta primers. Data came from immunoSEQ multiplex PCR; TCRdb stores just in-frame clones and leaves some out. The profile shows around 150,000 clones, 72% of them singletons. In its sample, this clone was seen a few times. The clonotype originates from a man aged 40-50 years in good health and CMV-seronegative. The sequencing sample was made of PBMCs. The chain combines TRBV9 with TRBJ1-1, with 8 bases lining up with TRBD1. CDR3 region: CASSPSALLRGRNEAFF. CDR3 DNA: TGTGCCAGCAGCCCTTCGGCCTTACTCAGGGGGCGGAATGAAGCTTTCTTT.